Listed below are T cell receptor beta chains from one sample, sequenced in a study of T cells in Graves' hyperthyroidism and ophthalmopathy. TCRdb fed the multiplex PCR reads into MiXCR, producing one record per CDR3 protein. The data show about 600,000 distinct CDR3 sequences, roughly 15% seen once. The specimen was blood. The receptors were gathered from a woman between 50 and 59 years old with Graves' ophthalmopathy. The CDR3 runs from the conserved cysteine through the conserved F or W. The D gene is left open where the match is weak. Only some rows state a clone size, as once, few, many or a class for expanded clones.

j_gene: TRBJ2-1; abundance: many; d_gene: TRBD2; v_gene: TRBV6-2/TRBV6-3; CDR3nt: TGTGCCAGCAGTTACCCGCGAGGTAGCGGGAGTCTGGGTGAGCAGTTCTTC; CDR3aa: CASSYPRGSGSLGEQFF
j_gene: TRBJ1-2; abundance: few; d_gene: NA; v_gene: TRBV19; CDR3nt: TGTGCCAGTAGTCCGGACAGCCTACACCTCTATGGCTACACCTTC; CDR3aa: CASSPDSLHLYGYTF
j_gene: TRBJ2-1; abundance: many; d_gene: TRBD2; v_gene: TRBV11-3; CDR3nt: TGTGCCAGCAGTATAGCGGGGGGCTACAATGAGCAGTTCTTC; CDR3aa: CASSIAGGYNEQFF
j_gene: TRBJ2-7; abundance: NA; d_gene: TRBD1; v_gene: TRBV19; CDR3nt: TGTGCCAGTAGTACGACAGGGGGGACTTACGAGCAGTACTTC; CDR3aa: CASSTTGGTYEQYF
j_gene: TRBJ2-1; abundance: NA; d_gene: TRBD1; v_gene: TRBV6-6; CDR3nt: TGTGCCAGCAGTTTTATAGGGGGCGCCTACAATGAGCAGTTCTTC; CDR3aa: CASSFIGGAYNEQFF
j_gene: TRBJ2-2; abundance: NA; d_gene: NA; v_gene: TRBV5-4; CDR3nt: TGTGCCAGCAGCTTTACGGGAGCTGGGGAGCTGTTTTTT; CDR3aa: CASSFTGAGELFF
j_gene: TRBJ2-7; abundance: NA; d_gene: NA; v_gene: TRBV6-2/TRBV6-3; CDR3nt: TGTGCCAGCCTCCGGGCTACCGGGCACGAGCAGTACTTC; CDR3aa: CASLRATGHEQYF
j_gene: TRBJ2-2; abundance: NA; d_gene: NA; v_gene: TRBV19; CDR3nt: TGTGCCAGTACTTTTAACACCGGGGAGCTGTTTTTT; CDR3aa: CASTFNTGELFF
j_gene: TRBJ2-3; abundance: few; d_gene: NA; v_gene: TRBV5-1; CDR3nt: TGCGCCAGCAGCACCGGGACAAAGGTTTTGGGTGCAGATACGCAGTATTTT; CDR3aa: CASSTGTKVLGADTQYF
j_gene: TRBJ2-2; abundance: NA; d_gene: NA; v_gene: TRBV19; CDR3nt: TGTGCCAGTAGTATGAGCCACGCAGGGAACACCGGGGAGCTGTTTTTT; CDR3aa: CASSMSHAGNTGELFF
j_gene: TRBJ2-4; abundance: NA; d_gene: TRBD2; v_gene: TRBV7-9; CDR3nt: TGTGCCAGCAGCTTAGTTTTAGCGGGAGGTACTCCGACCGCCAAAAACATTCAGTACTTC; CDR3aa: CASSLVLAGGTPTAKNIQYF
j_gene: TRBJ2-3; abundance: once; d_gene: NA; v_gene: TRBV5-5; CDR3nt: TGCGCCAGCAGCTTCGGACAAGTCGCGATAACCAAGACAGATACGCAGTATTTT; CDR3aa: CASSFGQVAITKTDTQYF
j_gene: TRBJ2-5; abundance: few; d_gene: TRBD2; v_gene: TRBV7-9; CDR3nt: TGTGCCAGCAGTAAGCGGGAGCTTACAGAGACCCAGTACTTC; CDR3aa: CASSKRELTETQYF
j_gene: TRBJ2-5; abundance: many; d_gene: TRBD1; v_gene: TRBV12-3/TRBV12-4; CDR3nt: TGTGCCAGCAGCGCCGGGACAGGCCAAGGGACCCAGTACTTC; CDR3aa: CASSAGTGQGTQYF
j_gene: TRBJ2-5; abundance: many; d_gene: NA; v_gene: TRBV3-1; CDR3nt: TGTGCCAGCAGCCCAACGAGCGGAGGACAGTACTTC; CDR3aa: CASSPTSGGQYF
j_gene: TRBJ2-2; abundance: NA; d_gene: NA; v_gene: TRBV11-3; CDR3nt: TGTGCCAGCAGCTTAAGTAGTGGGGCGAACACCGGGGAGCTGTTTTTT; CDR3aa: CASSLSSGANTGELFF
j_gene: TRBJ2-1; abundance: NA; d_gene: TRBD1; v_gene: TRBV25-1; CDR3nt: TGTGCCAGCAGTGGACCCGGGACAGGGTTCTACAATGAGCAGTTCTTC; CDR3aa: CASSGPGTGFYNEQFF
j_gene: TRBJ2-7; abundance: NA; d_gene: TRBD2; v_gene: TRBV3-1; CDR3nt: TGTGCCAGCAGCCATCGCCGGGGGACTAGCGAATCCTACGAGCAGTACTTC; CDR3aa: CASSHRRGTSESYEQYF
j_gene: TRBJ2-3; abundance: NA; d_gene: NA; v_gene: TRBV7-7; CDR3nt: TGTGCTAGCAGCTTAGAGTTCACGTCCACAGATACGCAGTATTTT; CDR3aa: CASSLEFTSTDTQYF
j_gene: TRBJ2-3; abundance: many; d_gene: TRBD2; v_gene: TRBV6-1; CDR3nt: TGTGCCAGCAGTGAAGTTGGCGGGAGGGCGTGGACGCAGTATTTT; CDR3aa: CASSEVGGRAWTQYF
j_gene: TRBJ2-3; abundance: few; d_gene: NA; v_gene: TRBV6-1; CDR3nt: TGTGCCAGCCTAAACGGGGGAGGACATACGCAGTATTTT; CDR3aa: CASLNGGGHTQYF
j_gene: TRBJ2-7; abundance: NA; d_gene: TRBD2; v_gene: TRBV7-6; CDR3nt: TGTGCCAGCAGCGCGGGGACTAGCGGGAGGACCTCCTACGAGCAGTACTTC; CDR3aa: CASSAGTSGRTSYEQYF
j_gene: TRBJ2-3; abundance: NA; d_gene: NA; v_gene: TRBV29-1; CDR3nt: TGCAGCGTTGAACCCGGCGCGGGTCCAGATACGCAGTATTTT; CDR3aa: CSVEPGAGPDTQYF
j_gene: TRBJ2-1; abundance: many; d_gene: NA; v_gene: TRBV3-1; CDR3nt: TGTGCCAGCAGCCAGGAGGGGGGGGACTACAATGAGCAGTTCTTC; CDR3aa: CASSQEGGDYNEQFF
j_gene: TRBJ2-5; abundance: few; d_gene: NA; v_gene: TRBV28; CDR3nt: TGTGCCAGCACCCTGGGGACTTTTTATGGGGAGACCCAGTACTTC; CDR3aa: CASTLGTFYGETQYF
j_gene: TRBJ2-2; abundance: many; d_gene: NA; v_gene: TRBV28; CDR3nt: TGTGCCAGCAGTTTTGTCGGCAGAAACACCGGGGAGCTGTTTTTT; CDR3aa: CASSFVGRNTGELFF
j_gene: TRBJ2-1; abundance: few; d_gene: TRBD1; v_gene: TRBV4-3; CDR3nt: TGCGCCAGCAGCCAAGATTATCGCGGGACAGGGTTCAATGAGCAGTTCTTC; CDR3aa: CASSQDYRGTGFNEQFF
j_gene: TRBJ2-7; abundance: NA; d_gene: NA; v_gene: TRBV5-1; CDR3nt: TGCGCCAGCAGCTGGAACGGGGGCGGCTACGAGCAGTACTTC; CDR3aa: CASSWNGGGYEQYF
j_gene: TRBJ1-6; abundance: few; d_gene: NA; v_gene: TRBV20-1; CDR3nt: TGCAGTGCTAGAGATGGGCAGGGCTTCAATTCACCCCTCCACTTT; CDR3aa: CSARDGQGFNSPLHF
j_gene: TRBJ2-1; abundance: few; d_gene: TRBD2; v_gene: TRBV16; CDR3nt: TGTGCCAGCAGCCAATTCACCGGGACTAGCGCGGCTGAGCAGTTCTTC; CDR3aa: CASSQFTGTSAAEQFF
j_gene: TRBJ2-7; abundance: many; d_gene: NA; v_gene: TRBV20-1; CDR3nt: TGCAGTGCTAGAGAAATTTTTAGCACCACCTACGAGCAGTACTTC; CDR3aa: CSAREIFSTTYEQYF
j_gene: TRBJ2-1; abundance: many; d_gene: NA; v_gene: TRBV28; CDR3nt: TGTGCCAGCAACCCGACATACTACAATGAGCAGTTCTTC; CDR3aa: CASNPTYYNEQFF
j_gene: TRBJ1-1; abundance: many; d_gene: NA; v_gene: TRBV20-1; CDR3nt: TGCAGTGCTAGAGAGGACATGAACACTGAAGCTTTCTTT; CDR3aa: CSAREDMNTEAFF
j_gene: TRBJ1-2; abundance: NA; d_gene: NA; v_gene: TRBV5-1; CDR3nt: TGCGCCAGCAGCTATGAATGGTCTGGCTACACCTTC; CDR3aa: CASSYEWSGYTF
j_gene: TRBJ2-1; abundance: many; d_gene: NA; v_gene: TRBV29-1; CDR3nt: TGCAGCGTTCGATCAGGACTACGCCACAATGAGCAGTTCTTC; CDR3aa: CSVRSGLRHNEQFF